Below are 11 T cell receptor beta chains sequenced from a single sample in a study of blood T cell repertoires in COVID-19. Assay: immunoSEQ multiplex PCR; the TCRdb copy retains only in-frame clones and omits some. Of more than 200,000 clones in the sample, roughly nine tenths were seen once. The sequencing sample was made of peripheral blood. Receptors originate from a woman between 50 and 59 years old with COVID-19, enrolled during active disease.

This chain connects TRBV2 to TRBJ2-6; the match to TRBD1 covers 8 bases. The CDR3 contains 15 residues. The ends lost 6 bases at V and 13 bases at J; junction bases unmatched: 14. Germline assignment: CDR1 SNHLY and CDR2 FYNNEI. Here the CDR3 reads CASSDTLDRAGVLTF. CDR3 nucleotides: TGTGCCAGCAGCGACACCCTGGACAGGGCCGGGGTCCTGACTTTC.

The J gene is TRBJ1-5, the V gene TRBV12-2. TRBV12-2 is a listed pseudogene. The CDR3 sequence is 14 residues long. The CDR3 DNA is TGTGCAAGTCGCTTACGGGATAGCAATCAGCCCCAGCATTTT. Amino acids: CASRLRDSNQPQHF.

The chain employs TRBV7-6 and TRBJ2-5; 10 bases are shared with TRBD2. Germline assignment: CDR1 SGHVS and CDR2 FNYEAQ. The V gene end was trimmed by 5 bases and the J gene end by 7 bases; junction bases not matched to a gene: 10. The CDR3 contains 15 residues. The CDR3 reads CASSVRSGGAATQYF. In DNA form, the CDR3 reads TGTGCCAGCAGCGTCCGGAGCGGGGGGGCGGCGACCCAGTACTTC.

In its sample, this clone was seen a few times. This chain uses TRBV11-3 with TRBJ2-2; no clear D. The CDR3 has 14 residues. Germline V CDR1 and CDR2: SGHNT, YENEEA. V shed 1 base and J shed 1 base, with 4 bases lying between them. In DNA form, the CDR3 reads TGTGCCAGCAGCTTAGCAGGGAACACCGGGGAGCTGTTTTTT. Amino acids: CASSLAGNTGELFF. Full variable domain (missing parts from reference TRBV11-3 and TRBJ2-2): EAGVVQSPRYKIIEKKQPVAFWCNPISGHNTLYWYLQNLGQGPELLIRYENEEAVDDSQLPKDRFSAERLKGVDSTLKIQPAELGDSAVYLCASSLAGNTGELFFGEGSRLTVL.

The chain employs TRBV5-4 and TRBJ2-5; 8 positions agree with TRBD1. Germline CDR1 reads SGHNT; CDR2 reads YYREEE (reference sequence). J gave up 4 bases and V 3 bases, and 5 bases lay outside the gene matches. The CDR3 length is 14 residues. The CDR3 region has the DNA TGTGCCAGCAGCTCAACAGGGGGAAGAGAGACCCAGTACTTC. It yields the protein CASSSTGGRETQYF.

The rearrangement uses TRBV9 and TRBJ2-7; 10 bases fit TRBD1. The CDR3 is made up of 14 amino acids. Germline loops: CDR1 SGDLS, CDR2 YYNGEE. Unmatched junction bases numbered 7, after V lost 4 bases and J lost 6 bases. The CDR3 nucleotides read TGTGCCAGCAGCTTGTTGGGACAGGGGAGCGAGCAGTACTTC. Translating gives CASSLLGQGSEQYF.

This clone was seen at least ten times. This chain links TRBV7-8 with TRBJ2-3; D possibly corresponds to TRBD2 (5 bases). The V gene's germline CDR1 is SGHVS and CDR2 FQNEAQ. Trimming shortened V by 1 base and J by 1 base, and 9 bases separated the two germline ends. The length of the CDR3 is 15 residues. The CDR3 nucleotides are TGTGCCAGCAGCTTAGGGCGGGCGGGCACAGATACGCAGTATTTT. This gives the protein CASSLGRAGTDTQYF.

The chain carries TRBV4-1 and TRBJ1-1; 8 bases are a match to TRBD1. After removal of 0 bases from V and 2 bases from J, the junction contained 11 bases not matched to a gene. The CDR3 covers 18 residues. In germline, CDR1 is MGHRA, CDR2 YSYEKL. The CDR3 DNA is TGCGCCAGCAGCCAAGACCCCCGGACAGGGTGGGACAACACTGAAGCTTTCTTT. This sequence encodes CASSQDPRTGWDNTEAFF.

The chain links TRBV5-8 to TRBJ2-1; 8 nucleotides line up with TRBD1. The CDR3 totals 15 residues. Trimming at V came to 4 bases and at J to 4 bases, leaving 7 bases not matched to a gene. In germline, CDR1 is SGHTS, CDR2 YDEGEE. CDR3 DNA: TGTGCCAGCAGCCCCGGACAGGGAACATACAATGAGCAGTTCTTC. It encodes CASSPGQGTYNEQFF.

On this clone itself: The sample contains more than one DNA sequence encoding this CDR3. The rearrangement uses TRBV6-5 and TRBJ1-6, with 7 bases identical to TRBD1. The CDR3 consists of 14 residues. The germline V gene has CDR1 MNHEY and CDR2 SVGAGI. J lost 6 bases, V lost 6 bases, and 5 bases had no gene match. The CDR3 sequence: CASSLTGANSPLHF. In DNA, the CDR3 is TGTGCCAGCAGCCTTACAGGGGCTAATTCACCCCTCCACTTT.

As for this clone: This sample also contains other DNA sequences that code for the same CDR3. V and J are TRBV19 and TRBJ1-3, with D perhaps matching TRBD1 (5 bases). From germline, CDR1 is LNHDA and CDR2 SQIVND (reference sequence). Between the trimmed V and J ends, which lost 9 bases and 0 bases, there was a span of 18 bases. This CDR3 is 16 amino acids long. The CDR3 region is CASSSTDSYSGNTIYF. The CDR3 DNA is TGTGCCAGCAGTTCGACCGACAGCTACTCTGGAAACACCATATATTTT.